One and the same sample provided the 24 T cell receptor beta chains below, sequenced in a study of metastatic and nonmetastatic thyroid tumors. Through MiXCR, TCRdb re-clonotyped the PCR reads. The sample consists of 28,000 or so clones, 15% to 20% of them appearing once. All patients were treatment-naive before thyroid surgery. Input material: blood. These receptors were collected from a female donor with papillary thyroid cancer or a benign thyroid nodule (not recorded which). Some clones in this sample may be carry-over from other donors' samples.

This clone was observed at least ten times. The gene calls are TRBV27 and TRBJ1-5; unclear D gene. Germline loops: CDR1 MNHEY, CDR2 SMNVEV (reference sequence). The CDR3 length is 12 residues. V lost 6 bases, J lost 5 bases, and 8 bases lay in between. For the CDR3, the DNA is TGTGCCAGCAGCCGGGCGGATCAGCCCCAGCATTTT. Protein product: CASSRADQPQHF.

This clone was detected ten times or more. The same CDR3 is also encoded by other DNA sequences in this sample. V and J are TRBV9 and TRBJ1-1; D not certain. In germline, CDR1 is SGDLS, CDR2 YYNGEE. This CDR3 is built from 12 residues. The ends were cut back, 3 bases at V and 2 bases at J, with 5 bases in the middle. CDR3 bases: TGTGCCAGCAGCGGATCAAACACTGAAGCTTTCTTT. Translated, it gives CASSGSNTEAFF.

This clone was recorded many times. The rearrangement uses TRBV2 and TRBJ1-2; D remains unclear. CDR3 length equals 15 residues. Trimming pared 1 base from V and 5 bases from J, leaving 14 bases between. Germline-derived CDR1 and CDR2 are SNHLY and FYNNEI. The CDR3 sequence is CASSEGYPRGYGYTF. In DNA form, the CDR3 reads TGTGCCAGCAGTGAAGGATACCCTCGAGGTTATGGCTACACCTTC. Complete variable domain (other parts from reference TRBV2 and TRBJ1-2): EPEVTQTPSHQVTQMGQEVILRCVPISNHLYFYWYRQILGQKVEFLVSFYNNEISEKSEIFDDQFSVERPDGSNFTLKIRSTKLEDSAMYFCASSEGYPRGYGYTFGSGTRLTVV.

The table lists this clone with many counts. This rearrangement joins TRBV20-1 to TRBJ2-1, with D possibly TRBD2 on 6 matching bases. V was shortened by 0 bases and J by 5 bases, with 14 bases between the two germline ends. The length of the CDR3 is 15 residues. The germline V gene encodes CDR1 DFQATT and CDR2 SNEGSKA (reference sequence). CDR3 coding DNA: TGCAGTGCTAGAGATTGGGCGGGGTCAGACAATGAGCAGTTCTTC. Its translation: CSARDWAGSDNEQFF.

By proportion, this clone is medium-sized. This sequence joins TRBV13 and TRBJ2-1; 7 nucleotides agree with TRBD2. With V trimmed by 3 bases and J by 4 bases, 6 bases remained unmatched. The CDR3 sequence is 15 residues long. CDR1 is PRHDT, CDR2 FYEKMQ, per germline (reference sequence). CDR3 sequence reads: CASSLREGRYNEQFF. The CDR3 coding sequence is TGTGCCAGCAGCTTGAGGGAGGGCCGGTACAATGAGCAGTTCTTC.

This clone has a count of ten or more. The chain links TRBV11-2 to TRBJ2-3; maybe TRBD2 (5 bases). Germline V gene sequence: CDR1 SGHAT, CDR2 FQNNGV. V lost 5 bases, J lost 1 base, and 10 bases lay in between. The CDR3 covers 14 residues. The CDR3 DNA follows: TGTGCCAGCAGCCAAGGGAGACGCACAGATACGCAGTATTTT. This gives the protein CASSQGRRTDTQYF. Full variable domain (missing parts from reference TRBV11-2 and TRBJ2-3): EAGVAQSPRYKIIEKRQSVAFWCNPISGHATLYWYQQILGQGPKLLIQFQNNGVVDDSQLPKDRFSAERLKGVDSTLKIQPAKLEDSAVYLCASSQGRRTDTQYFGPGTRLTVL.

This clone is medium-sized in the sample. The chain is built from TRBV6-1 and TRBJ1-3; the match to TRBD1 covers 8 bases. Germline CDR1 and CDR2: MNHNS and SASEGT. The CDR3 sequence is 16 residues long. V lost 5 bases to trimming and J lost 0 bases; unmatched junction nucleotides: 6. The chain's CDR3 is CASSFTGGSSGNTIYF. The CDR3 DNA reads TGTGCCAGCAGTTTCACAGGGGGGAGCTCTGGAAACACCATATATTTT.

The sample holds a few counts of this clone. This chain uses TRBV5-1 with TRBJ1-1, with a possible D match to TRBD1 (6 bases). This CDR3 contains 12 residues. Germline lookup yields CDR1 SGHRS and CDR2 YFSETQ. V lost 0 bases to trimming and J lost 11 bases, with 11 bases between them. As DNA, the CDR3 is TGCGCCAGCAGCTTGGAAGGGGGGTCCGCTTTCTTT. It encodes CASSLEGGSAFF.

In its sample, this clone ranks as medium-sized. The chain uses TRBV20-1 and TRBJ2-2; D is unresolved. From germline, CDR1 is DFQATT and CDR2 SNEGSKA (reference sequence). Trimming took 3 bases from V and 2 from J, leaving 7 bases between them. The CDR3 spans 13 residues. CDR3 loop: CSASPDNTGELFF. The DNA of the CDR3 is TGCAGTGCTAGTCCAGACAACACCGGGGAGCTGTTTTTT.

The V gene is TRBV6-1, the J gene TRBJ2-7, with D tentatively TRBD1 (7 bases). CDR3 length equals 13 residues. CDR1 is MNHNS and CDR2 is SASEGT in the germline V gene. The CDR3 DNA is TGTGGAGTCCTTGGGGGGACAGCCTACGAGCAGTACTTC. Encoded protein: CGVLGGTAYEQYF.

This clone was seen at least ten times. The V and J genes are TRBV29-1 and TRBJ2-7; D may be TRBD1 (5 bases). This CDR3 spans 19 amino acids. The V gene lost 2 bases and the J gene lost 8 bases, with 34 bases spanning the gap. The V gene's germline CDR1 is SQVTM and CDR2 ANQGSEA. CDR3 nucleotides: TGCAGCGTTGAAATCCCCCCCAAGGGCAGGGATGAAGGTTTGTATAAGCAGTACTTC. The encoded protein is CSVEIPPKGRDEGLYKQYF.

This clone was seen repeatedly, ten times or more. The V call is TRBV6-1, the J call TRBJ1-4; 7 bases match TRBD1. After removal of 6 bases from V and 8 bases from J, the junction contained 9 bases not matched to a gene. This CDR3 spans 14 amino acids. Germline V gene lookup returns CDR1 MNHNS and CDR2 SASEGT. The CDR3 sequence: CASRSTGLEEKLFF. CDR3 DNA sequence: TGTGCCAGCAGATCGACAGGGTTGGAAGAAAAACTGTTTTTT.

This clone was detected ten times or more. V usage is TRBV7-9 and J usage is TRBJ2-1, with D unresolved. The CDR3 has 13 residues. Germline V gives CDR1 SEHNR, CDR2 FQNEAQ (reference sequence). V was trimmed by 6 bases and J by 6 bases, leaving 12 bases between them. CDR3 sequence reads: CASRAAPGNEQFF. CDR3 DNA sequence: TGTGCCAGCAGGGCGGCCCCTGGCAATGAGCAGTTCTTC.

This clone was seen at least ten times. The chain uses TRBV19 and TRBJ2-7, with no clear D. The CDR3 length is 15 residues. Trimming stripped 2 bases from V and 0 bases from J, with 11 bases between. CDR1 and CDR2 (germline): LNHDA, SQIVND (reference sequence). In DNA, the CDR3 is TGTGCCAGTAGTATACAAGGGTCGACCTCCTACGAGCAGTACTTC. It is translated as CASSIQGSTSYEQYF.

This rearrangement joins TRBV4-1 to TRBJ2-7; 11 bases agree with TRBD2. The J segment lost 0 bases and the V segment lost 1 base, leaving 11 bases of the junction unmatched. The germline V gene has CDR1 MGHRA and CDR2 YSYEKL. The CDR3 runs 19 residues. In DNA form, the CDR3 reads TGCGCCAGCAGCCAAGGTTTTCTAGCGGGAGGACCAAGCTCCTACGAGCAGTACTTC. This translates into CASSQGFLAGGPSSYEQYF.

This clone came up many times. This chain joins TRBV28 and TRBJ1-1; D is unclear. The germline gives CDR1 MDHEN, CDR2 SYDVKM. Trimming pared 6 bases from V and 0 bases from J, leaving 8 bases between. CDR3 length: 13 residues. CDR3 nucleotides: TGTGCCAGCAGGACCTTCATGAACACTGAAGCTTTCTTT. It encodes CASRTFMNTEAFF. The entire variable domain, with the rest obtained from reference TRBV28 and TRBJ1-1, is as follows: DVKVTQSSRYLVKRTGEKVFLECVQDMDHENMFWYRQDPGLGLRLIYFSYDVKMKEKGDIPEGYSVSREKKERFSLILESASTNQTSMYLCASRTFMNTEAFFGQGTRLTVV.

The chain employs TRBV20-1 and TRBJ1-6; D gene uncertain. The CDR3 loop spans 13 amino acids. V was trimmed by 1 base and J by 11 bases, leaving 12 bases between them. CDR1 is DFQATT, CDR2 SNEGSKA, per germline (reference sequence). CDR3 loop: CSARVEGGAPLHF. The CDR3 nucleotides read TGCAGTGCTAGAGTTGAGGGCGGGGCACCCCTCCACTTT.

This clone was counted ten times or more. The chain combines TRBV7-2 with TRBJ2-1; the match to TRBD2 covers 8 bases. V gave up 3 bases and J gave up 5 bases; unmatched junction bases: 6. The CDR3 loop spans 15 amino acids. From germline, CDR1 is SGHTA and CDR2 FQGNSA. The CDR3 spells CASSLSAGGHNEQFF. DNA for the CDR3: TGTGCCAGCAGCTTGTCGGCGGGGGGACACAATGAGCAGTTCTTC. Drawing the rest from reference TRBV7-2 and TRBJ2-1, the complete variable domain is GAGVSQSPSNKVTEKGKDVELRCDPISGHTALYWYRQSLGQGLEFLIYFQGNSAPDKSGLPSDRFSAERTGGSVSTLTIQRTQQEDSAVYLCASSLSAGGHNEQFFGPGTRLTVL.

This clone was detected ten times or more. The V gene is TRBV19, the J gene TRBJ2-5; D not resolved. V was trimmed by 6 bases and J by 4 bases, leaving 15 bases between them. CDR1 and CDR2 (germline): LNHDA, SQIVND (reference sequence). The length of the CDR3 is 14 residues. The CDR3 bases are TGTGCCAGTAGGAGCACAGCCTTGGGAGAGACCCAGTACTTC. Protein: CASRSTALGETQYF.

This clone was recorded at least ten times. A read error may be the cause here, since a much bigger clone is one base away. Other DNA sequences in this specimen translate into the identical CDR3. The chain links TRBV13 to TRBJ2-3, with TRBD2 identical over 7 bases. Germline V CDR1 and CDR2: PRHDT, FYEKMQ (reference sequence). The CDR3 sequence is 15 residues long. Written as DNA, the CDR3 is TGTGCCGGCAGCCCTCGGACTAGTACCACAGATACGCAGTATTTT. Protein: CAGSPRTSTTDTQYF.

In its sample, this clone was seen many times. The chain joins TRBV6-5 to TRBJ1-5, with 7 bases fitting TRBD1. The V segment lost 0 bases and the J segment 5 bases; nucleotides outside the gene matches: 7. Germline V gene data show CDR1 as MNHEY and CDR2 as SVGAGI. The CDR3 has 16 amino acids. The CDR3 DNA follows: TGTGCCAGCAGTTACTCGGCGACAGGGAGGGATCAGCCCCAGCATTTT. Translation gives CASSYSATGRDQPQHF.

On this clone: One junction end disagrees with the germline gene, perhaps due to a read error. The genes are TRBV5-1 and TRBJ2-6; tentatively, D is TRBD1 (5 bases). The CDR3 totals 17 residues. Germline CDR1 and CDR2: SGHRS and YFSETQ. DNA of the CDR3: TGCGCCAGCAGCTTGTCGAAGCGCAACCCTGGGGCCAACGTCCTGGCTTTC. Protein sequence: CASSLSKRNPGANVLAF.

This clone was found many times. This chain uses TRBV12-3 or TRBV12-4 with TRBJ2-5, with unresolved D. The V and J ends lost 5 bases and 4 bases respectively, with 11 bases between them. This CDR3 comprises 13 residues. The CDR3 DNA is TGTGCCAGCAGTCCCGACCCCGGAGAGACCCAGTACTTC. Its translation: CASSPDPGETQYF.

This clone has a handful of counts. The chain carries TRBV6-5 and TRBJ1-2; possibly TRBD1 for D (5 bases). The CDR3 length is 13 residues. V was pared by 0 bases and J by 7 bases, with 9 bases between. From germline, CDR1 is MNHEY and CDR2 SVGAGI. The DNA of the CDR3 is TGTGCCAGCAGTTACTCGGGGGGAACTGGCTACACCTTC. This translates into CASSYSGGTGYTF.